This record looks at one T cell receptor beta chain sequence and its context. The entry originates in a study of blood T cell repertoires in COVID-19. The germline CDR1 and CDR2 sequences are SGHTA and FQGTGA. V dropped 6 bases and J dropped 0; count of bases not matched to a gene: 6. CDR3 length: 15 amino acids. Original analysis: The assay estimated nucleated cells by amplifying reference gene primers. Some clones are missing from TCRdb's copy, which holds only in-frame ones; the method was immunoSEQ multiplex PCR. V and J calls and clone size follow that table, whereas D and trimming were derived from the DNA. The sample has tens of thousands of clones; roughly 87% are singletons.

The sample was peripheral blood. The clonotype comes from a man aged 35 to 55 with COVID-19, enrolled during active disease. V usage is TRBV7-3 and J usage is TRBJ2-7, with 9 bases that match TRBD1. The CDR3 DNA sequence: TGTGCCAGCAGTTTAGGGACAGGGAGCTCCTACGAGCAGTACTTC. Its protein product is CASSLGTGSSYEQYF.